The present TCR beta chain was sequenced within a study of immune cell composition in non-small cell lung cancer. Across the study: Histologic subtype was mainly adenocarcinoma or squamous cell carcinoma.

TCRdb keeps only in-frame clones here, not all; method: immunoSEQ multiplex PCR. The sample records about 3,100 clones, around 79% being singletons. The germline gives CDR1 LGHNT, CDR2 FRNRAP. The CDR3 runs 12 residues. V was shortened by 3 bases and J by 8 bases, with 8 bases between the two germline ends. Normal lung sampling was at least 3 cm from the tumour, as distant as possible. DNA was extracted from unsorted cell suspensions stored frozen. In this sample, this clone turned up once. The antigen is undetermined. Study results and limitations: It was not proven that tumour-reactive clones equal dominant tumour-associated clones. About four fifths of squamous and 30% to 40% of adenocarcinoma cases had tumour-associated clones >0.5%.

The specimen sequenced was non-adjacent lung tissue. This TCR was recovered from a human donor with non-small cell lung cancer. The gene calls are TRBV12-5 and TRBJ1-3; D is undetermined. The chain's CDR3 is CASGLNRDTIYF. The CDR3 nucleotides read TGTGCTAGTGGTTTAAACCGGGACACCATATATTTT.